These T cell receptor beta chains were read from a single sample in a study of shared clonotypes between healthy human individuals. Measured with immunoSEQ multiplex PCR; TCRdb has only the in-frame clones, and not every one. Of hundreds of thousands of clones listed, 97% are singletons. The sample was naive CD4+ T cells sorted from blood. These receptor sequences come from a woman aged 25-40 years in good health. Each CDR3 is given with its conserved first and last residue. A D gene is named only where the DNA matches it firmly. Clone size, where shown, is once, few, many, or a class for clones that have expanded.

d_call: NA; j_call: TRBJ2-3; v_call: TRBV5-1; clone_size: NA; cdr3_nt: TGCGCCAGCAGCTTGGGAGGGAGTAGTGCAGATACGCAGTATTTT; cdr3_aa: CASSLGGSSADTQYF
d_call: NA; j_call: TRBJ1-1; v_call: TRBV19; clone_size: NA; cdr3_nt: TGTGCCAGTACTCCGACAGGTCCCCTGAGGGACACTGAAGCTTTCTTT; cdr3_aa: CASTPTGPLRDTEAFF
d_call: TRBD1; j_call: TRBJ2-2; v_call: TRBV7-3; clone_size: NA; cdr3_nt: TGTGCCAGCAGCTTACAGGGGGCAGGCGGGGAGCTGTTTTTT; cdr3_aa: CASSLQGAGGELFF
d_call: TRBD1; j_call: TRBJ2-1; v_call: TRBV18; clone_size: NA; cdr3_nt: TGTGCCAGCTCACCCCGACAGGGCAATGAGCAGTTCTTC; cdr3_aa: CASSPRQGNEQFF
d_call: NA; j_call: TRBJ2-1; v_call: TRBV7-3; clone_size: NA; cdr3_nt: TGTGCCAGCAGCCCACCCAGGGGCAATGAGCAGTTCTTC; cdr3_aa: CASSPPRGNEQFF
d_call: TRBD2; j_call: TRBJ2-2; v_call: TRBV4-1; clone_size: NA; cdr3_nt: TGCGCCAGCAGCCAAGGACTAGCGGGGAACACCGGGGAGCTGTTTTTT; cdr3_aa: CASSQGLAGNTGELFF
d_call: TRBD2; j_call: TRBJ2-3; v_call: TRBV7-3; clone_size: NA; cdr3_nt: TGTGCCAGCAGCTCCCAGACTAGCGGGACGCCAGATACGCAGTATTTT; cdr3_aa: CASSSQTSGTPDTQYF
d_call: NA; j_call: TRBJ2-3; v_call: TRBV9; clone_size: NA; cdr3_nt: TGTGCCAGCAGCACAGATACGCAGTATTTT; cdr3_aa: CASSTDTQYF
d_call: NA; j_call: TRBJ1-5; v_call: TRBV15; clone_size: NA; cdr3_nt: TGTGCCACCAGCAGAGATCAGGGGCCCTGGAGCAATCAGCCCCAGCATTTT; cdr3_aa: CATSRDQGPWSNQPQHF
d_call: NA; j_call: TRBJ2-1; v_call: TRBV5-1; clone_size: NA; cdr3_nt: TGCGCCAGCAGCTTGGATTCGGTAACGATAAATGAGCAGTTCTTC; cdr3_aa: CASSLDSVTINEQFF
d_call: NA; j_call: TRBJ1-1; v_call: TRBV18; clone_size: NA; cdr3_nt: TGTGCCAGCTCACCAAACAGGATGAACACTGAAGCTTTCTTT; cdr3_aa: CASSPNRMNTEAFF
d_call: TRBD1; j_call: TRBJ1-4; v_call: TRBV5-1; clone_size: NA; cdr3_nt: TGCGCCAGCAGCGTGACAGGGGGAAGCGAAAAACTGTTTTTT; cdr3_aa: CASSVTGGSEKLFF
d_call: NA; j_call: TRBJ2-2; v_call: TRBV7-2; clone_size: NA; cdr3_nt: TGTGCCAGCAGGCCCTTGTGGGCCGTCGGCGGGGAGCTGTTTTTT; cdr3_aa: CASRPLWAVGGELFF
d_call: TRBD1; j_call: TRBJ2-1; v_call: TRBV7-8; clone_size: NA; cdr3_nt: TGTGCCAGCAGCGCTCGGACAGGTTACAATGAGCAGTTCTTC; cdr3_aa: CASSARTGYNEQFF
d_call: NA; j_call: TRBJ2-5; v_call: TRBV5-1; clone_size: NA; cdr3_nt: TGCGCCAGCAGTTTAGCGGAACACCAAGAGACCCAGTACTTC; cdr3_aa: CASSLAEHQETQYF
d_call: NA; j_call: TRBJ1-5; v_call: TRBV28; clone_size: NA; cdr3_nt: TGTGCCAGCAGTAGCTACTATGGCGATCAGCCCCAGCATTTT; cdr3_aa: CASSSYYGDQPQHF
d_call: NA; j_call: TRBJ2-3; v_call: TRBV10-1; clone_size: NA; cdr3_nt: TGCGCCAGCACCACAGACGTTGGAGATACGCAGTATTTT; cdr3_aa: CASTTDVGDTQYF
d_call: TRBD2; j_call: TRBJ2-3; v_call: TRBV11-2; clone_size: NA; cdr3_nt: TGTGCCAGCAGCATACTAGCGGGAGTCGCAGATACGCAGTATTTT; cdr3_aa: CASSILAGVADTQYF
d_call: TRBD2; j_call: TRBJ2-3; v_call: TRBV5-5; clone_size: NA; cdr3_nt: TGTGCCAGCAGCTTGGGGGCTAGCGGGAGGGCCTCGGATACGCAGTATTTT; cdr3_aa: CASSLGASGRASDTQYF
d_call: NA; j_call: TRBJ1-2; v_call: TRBV18; clone_size: NA; cdr3_nt: TGTGCCAGCTCACCAGACAGTACCACTAACTATGGCTACACCTTC; cdr3_aa: CASSPDSTTNYGYTF
d_call: NA; j_call: TRBJ1-2; v_call: TRBV7-8; clone_size: NA; cdr3_nt: TGTGCCAGCAGCCCCAGAGGACCTAACTATGGCTACACCTTC; cdr3_aa: CASSPRGPNYGYTF
d_call: NA; j_call: TRBJ2-7; v_call: TRBV28; clone_size: NA; cdr3_nt: TGTGCCAGCAGTTCAGGAAAACTGTACAGGGAATCCCATTACGAGCAGTACTTC; cdr3_aa: CASSSGKLYRESHYEQYF
d_call: NA; j_call: TRBJ2-5; v_call: TRBV5-4; clone_size: NA; cdr3_nt: TGTGCCAGCAGCTTGAATAGGGGACAAGAGACCCAGTACTTC; cdr3_aa: CASSLNRGQETQYF
d_call: NA; j_call: TRBJ2-5; v_call: TRBV19; clone_size: NA; cdr3_nt: TGTGCCAGTAGCAACCAAGAGACCCAGTACTTC; cdr3_aa: CASSNQETQYF
d_call: TRBD2; j_call: TRBJ2-7; v_call: TRBV28; clone_size: NA; cdr3_nt: TGTGCCAGCAGTTTGAGCGGGAACTCCTACGAGCAGTACTTC; cdr3_aa: CASSLSGNSYEQYF
d_call: NA; j_call: TRBJ1-4; v_call: TRBV6-6; clone_size: NA; cdr3_nt: TGTGCCAGCAGATACCGACGGGACCAAAATGAAAAACTGTTTTTT; cdr3_aa: CASRYRRDQNEKLFF
d_call: TRBD2; j_call: TRBJ2-3; v_call: TRBV28; clone_size: once; cdr3_nt: TGTGCCAGCAGTTTCCCAGGACTAGCGGGAGATACGCAGTATTTT; cdr3_aa: CASSFPGLAGDTQYF
d_call: TRBD2; j_call: TRBJ2-6; v_call: TRBV7-6; clone_size: NA; cdr3_nt: TGTGCCAGCAGCAGACTCGGGGGGGCTCCTGGCTCTGGGGCCAACGTCCTGACTTTC; cdr3_aa: CASSRLGGAPGSGANVLTF
d_call: NA; j_call: TRBJ2-1; v_call: TRBV5-1; clone_size: NA; cdr3_nt: TGCGCCAGCAGCATCGCCTTTAACCCATACAATGAGCAGTTCTTC; cdr3_aa: CASSIAFNPYNEQFF
d_call: NA; j_call: TRBJ1-1; v_call: TRBV5-4; clone_size: NA; cdr3_nt: TGTGCCAGCAGCTTGGCCTCGAAGGACACTGAAGCTTTCTTT; cdr3_aa: CASSLASKDTEAFF
d_call: TRBD1; j_call: TRBJ2-7; v_call: TRBV4-2; clone_size: NA; cdr3_nt: TGTGCCAGCAGCTTGGACAGGGGGCTTTACGAGCAGTACTTC; cdr3_aa: CASSLDRGLYEQYF
d_call: NA; j_call: TRBJ1-2; v_call: TRBV5-8; clone_size: NA; cdr3_nt: TGTGCCAGCCCCAGGACACTTAGCCGAGGGGGCTACACCTTC; cdr3_aa: CASPRTLSRGGYTF